This TCR beta chain emerged from a study of blood T cell repertoires in COVID-19. For the study at large: T cells, B-cell-depleted T cells, or PBMCs provided the cDNA or gDNA that served as material.

Per the original methods: It was from reference gene primer amplification that nucleated cell counts were estimated. The assay was immunoSEQ multiplex PCR, and TCRdb's table has in-frame clones only and misses some. Clonal size and the V and J genes are those of that table, whereas D and trimming came from the DNA. The repertoire holds under 250,000 clones, with around nine tenths as singletons. V was trimmed by 4 bases and J by 4 bases, leaving 10 bases between them. The CDR3 length is 13 residues. Germline loops: CDR1 KGHDR, CDR2 SFDVKD. The sample was peripheral blood. V and J are TRBV24-1 and TRBJ2-7; D not resolved. This sequence originates from a woman in her sixties or seventies with acute or convalescent COVID-19. The chain's CDR3 is CATSDPNEYEQYF. CDR3 sequence (DNA): TGTGCCACCAGTGACCCAAACGAGTACGAGCAGTACTTC.